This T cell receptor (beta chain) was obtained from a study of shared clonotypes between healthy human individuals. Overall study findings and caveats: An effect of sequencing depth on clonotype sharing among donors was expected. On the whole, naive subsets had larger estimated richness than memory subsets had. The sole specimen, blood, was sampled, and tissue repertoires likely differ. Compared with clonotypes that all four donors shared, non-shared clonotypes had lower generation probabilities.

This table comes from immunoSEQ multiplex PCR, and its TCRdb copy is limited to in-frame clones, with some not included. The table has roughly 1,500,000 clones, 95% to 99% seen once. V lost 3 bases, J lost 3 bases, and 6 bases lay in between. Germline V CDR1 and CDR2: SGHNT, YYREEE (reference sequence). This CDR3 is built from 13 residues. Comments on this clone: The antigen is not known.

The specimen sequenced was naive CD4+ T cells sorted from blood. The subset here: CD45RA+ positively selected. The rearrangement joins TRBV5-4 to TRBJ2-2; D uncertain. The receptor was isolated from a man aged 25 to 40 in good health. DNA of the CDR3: TGTGCCAGCAGCTCCCCAGACACCGGGGAGCTGTTTTTT. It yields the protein CASSSPDTGELFF. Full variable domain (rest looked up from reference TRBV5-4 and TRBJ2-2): ETGVTQSPTHLIKTRGQQVTLRCSSQSGHNTVSWYQQALGQGPQFIFQYYREEENGRGNFPPRFSGLQFPNYSSELNVNALELDDSALYLCASSSPDTGELFFGEGSRLTVL.